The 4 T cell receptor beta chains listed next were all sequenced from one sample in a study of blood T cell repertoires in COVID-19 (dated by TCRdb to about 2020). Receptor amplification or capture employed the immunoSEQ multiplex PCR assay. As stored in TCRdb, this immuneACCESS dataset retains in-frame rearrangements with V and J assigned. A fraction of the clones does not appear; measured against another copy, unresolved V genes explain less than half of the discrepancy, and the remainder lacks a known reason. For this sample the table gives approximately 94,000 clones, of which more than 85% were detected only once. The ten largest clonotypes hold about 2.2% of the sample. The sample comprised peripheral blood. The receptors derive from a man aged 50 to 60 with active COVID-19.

The DNA for the CDR3 is TGTGCCAGCAGTGTGTCTAGTTTCGGAGATACGCAGTATTTT. It yields the protein CASSVSSFGDTQYF. The gene calls are TRBV2 and TRBJ2-3; D gene unclear. This CDR3 is built from 14 residues. Germline V gene sequence: CDR1 SNHLY, CDR2 FYNNEI. Between the trimmed V and J ends, which lost 4 bases and 5 bases, there was a span of 13 bases.

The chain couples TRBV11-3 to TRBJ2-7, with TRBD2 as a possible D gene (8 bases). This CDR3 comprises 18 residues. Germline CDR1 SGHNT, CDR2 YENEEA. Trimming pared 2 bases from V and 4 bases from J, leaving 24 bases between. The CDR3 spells CASSLRGGPGTAPYEQYV. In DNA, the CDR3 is TGTGCCAGCAGCTTACGCGGGGGGCCCGGGACAGCCCCGTACGAGCAGTACGTC.

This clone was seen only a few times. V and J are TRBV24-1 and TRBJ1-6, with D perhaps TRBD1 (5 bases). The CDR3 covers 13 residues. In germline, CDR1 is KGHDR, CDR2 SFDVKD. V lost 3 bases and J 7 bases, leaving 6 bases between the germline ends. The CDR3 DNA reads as TGTGCCACCAGTGATCGACAGAATTCACCCCTCCACTTT. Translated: CATSDRQNSPLHF.

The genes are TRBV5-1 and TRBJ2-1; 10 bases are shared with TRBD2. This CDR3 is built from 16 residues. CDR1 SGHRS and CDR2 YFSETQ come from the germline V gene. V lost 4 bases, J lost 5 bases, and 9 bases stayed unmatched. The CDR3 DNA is TGCGCCAGCAGCCTCGGCAGCGGGGGGGACCACAATGAGCAGTTCTTC. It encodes CASSLGSGGDHNEQFF. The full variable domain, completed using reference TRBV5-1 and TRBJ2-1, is KAGVTQTPRYLIKTRGQQVTLSCSPISGHRSVSWYQQTPGQGLQFLFEYFSETQRNKGNFPGRFSGRQFSNSRSEMNVSTLELGDSALYLCASSLGSGGDHNEQFFGPGTRLTVL.